Described below is a single T cell receptor beta chain sequence and its context. Antigen unknown. Germline CDR1 and CDR2: LGHDT and YNNKEL (reference sequence). Trimming pared 1 base from V and 2 bases from J, leaving 8 bases between. This CDR3 contains 14 residues. TCRdb's copy holds only in-frame clones and misses some; the assay was immunoSEQ multiplex PCR. The data show 150,000 or so clones, over 80% seen once. This record comes from a study of T cell responses to AZD1222 COVID-19 vaccine. General study points: Without day 14 samples, only post-peak T cell repertoires were studied. Spike as a whole was targeted by vaccine-associated CD4 TCRs, dominant at 160-218 and 743-854. Two doses of AZD1222 preceded a rise in Spike-specific TCR breadth and depth.

The sequenced sample was peripheral blood, obtained 28 days after the second AZD1222 dose. The sequence was obtained from an adult who received the AZD1222 COVID-19 vaccine. This sequence joins TRBV3-1 (or the pseudogene TRBV3-2) and TRBJ2-5, with no clear D. The CDR3 loop reads CASSQVMSQETQYF. The CDR3 nucleotides are TGTGCCAGCAGCCAAGTGATGTCTCAAGAGACCCAGTACTTC.